The clone carrying this TCR beta chain occurred many times. Relative to the germline gene, one junction end is altered; a read error may explain this. The data belong to a study of Graves' ophthalmopathy and Graves' hyperthyroidism. Amplifying from RNA transcripts, the study obtained TCR beta CDR3 regions. The workflow started with a first-round RT-PCR run with HTBI primers and then moved on to a second-round multiplex PCR. TCRdb passed the multiplex PCR reads through MiXCR, listing each CDR3 protein once. The profile shows approximately 540,000 distinct CDR3 sequences, about 40% of them singletons. The CDR3 covers 14 residues. Germline values: CDR1 SGHRS, CDR2 YFSETQ.

This receptor was taken from an adult man with Graves' hyperthyroidism. The source material was peripheral blood or thyroid tissue (not recorded which). The genes are TRBV5-1 and TRBJ1-5, with TRBD1 identical over 9 bases. CDR3 sequence reads: CASSLGTGNQPQHF. CDR3 coding DNA: TGTGCCAGCAGCTTAGGGACAGGGAATCAGCCCCAGCATTTT. The variable domain in full, completed from reference TRBV5-1 and TRBJ1-5, reads KAGVTQTPRYLIKTRGQQVTLSCSPISGHRSVSWYQQTPGQGLQFLFEYFSETQRNKGNFPGRFSGRQFSNSRSEMNVSTLELGDSALYLCASSLGTGNQPQHFGDGTRLSIL.